These 7 T cell receptor beta chains were sequenced from one sample in a study of blood T cells in healthy people across ages. With a J-beta primer mix and a sample-barcoded 5' primer, a second PCR ran about 7 to 12 cycles. TCRdb processed the 5' RACE reads anew with MiXCR; each CDR3 protein has one entry. The sample includes about 1.8 million distinct CDR3 sequences, 49% of them seen just once. Sample: blood. Every receptor here comes from a woman in her thirties or forties in good health.

This clonotype was detected a few times. The chain is built from TRBV5-1 and TRBJ2-4; 7 positions match TRBD1. The DNA end favors TRBJ2-7, so the J call may be wrong. Germline CDR1 reads SGHRS; CDR2 reads YFSETQ. The CDR3 extends over 15 amino acids. The CDR3 reads CASSLGTAYSNEQYF. The CDR3 coding sequence is TGCGCCAGCAGCTTAGGGACAGCATATAGCAACGAGCAGTACTTC.

This clonotype was seen only a few times. The genes are TRBV7-2 and TRBJ2-5; D call uncertain. Germline V CDR1 and CDR2: SGHTA, FQGNSA. The V end was cut by 3 bases, the J end by 0 bases, with 14 bases between. This CDR3 is built from 16 residues. DNA for the CDR3: TGTGCCAGCAGCTTTAATAGTCTTGCGAACCAAGAGACCCAGTACTTC. Protein sequence: CASSFNSLANQETQYF.

The chain uses TRBV28 and TRBJ2-1; TRBD1 aligns across 7 bases. The J call is uncertain, as TRBJ2-7 better fits the DNA end. The germline CDR1 and CDR2 sequences are MDHEN and SYDVKM. This CDR3 is built from 15 residues. CDR3 protein: CASSTRQGSYNEQYF. CDR3 DNA: TGTGCCAGCAGTACTAGACAGGGCTCCTACAATGAGCAGTACTTC.

V usage is TRBV20-1 and J usage is TRBJ2-3; 9 nucleotides match TRBD2. V lost 6 bases, J lost 8 bases, and 18 bases stayed unmatched. The CDR3 is made up of 16 amino acids. The germline CDR1 and CDR2 sequences are DFQATT and SNEGSKA (reference sequence). CDR3 region: CSAKTPGLALSATQYF. CDR3 nucleotide sequence: TGCAGTGCAAAGACTCCGGGACTAGCCTTGTCGGCTACGCAGTATTTT.

Comment on this clonotype: A much larger clone differs by one base, so this may be a read error. The chain links TRBV5-6 to TRBJ1-2, with 8 positions matching TRBD1. V lost 5 bases and J lost 8; bases outside the gene matches: 5. The CDR3 runs 12 residues. Germline loops: CDR1 SGHDT, CDR2 YYEEEE. Written as DNA, the CDR3 is TGTGCCAGCAGGAACAGGGGGTTGGGCTACACCTTC. Protein sequence: CASRNRGLGYTF.

V and J are TRBV7-2 and TRBJ2-3, with D tentatively TRBD1 (5 bases). The CDR3 is 15 amino acids. Trimming stripped 7 bases from V and 6 bases from J, with 20 bases between. The germline gives CDR1 SGHTA, CDR2 FQGNSA. CDR3 nucleotides: TGTGCCAGCAAGGACAATGTTCTCGCCACGGATACGCAGTATTTT. Residues: CASKDNVLATDTQYF.

CDR3 coding DNA: TGTGCCAGCAGCGGGAGACAGGGGTACCAAGAGACCCAGTACTTC. Its translation: CASSGRQGYQETQYF. The chain links TRBV9 to TRBJ2-5; 8 nucleotides align to TRBD1. J lost 0 bases, V lost 3 bases, and 4 bases had no gene match. The CDR3 has 15 amino acids. CDR1 and CDR2 (germline): SGDLS, YYNGEE.